This T cell receptor beta chain was documented in a study of blood T cell repertoires in COVID-19. Across the whole study: Sites across the United States, Italy and Spain contributed samples from acute and convalescent COVID-19. T cells, B-cell-depleted T cells, or PBMCs provided the cDNA or gDNA that served as material.

Per the authors' pipeline: Reference gene primer amplification yielded estimated nucleated cell counts. The method was immunoSEQ multiplex PCR; TCRdb's version includes in-frame clones alone and lacks a portion of them. The V and J calls and clone size come from that table; D and trimming were worked out from the DNA. This sample has 100,000 to 150,000 clones; around three quarters occur once, and the top ten carry 37%. The CDR3 runs 16 residues. Germline trimming cut 6 bases from V and 1 base from J; bases unmatched to any gene: 5. Germline V CDR1 and CDR2: LGHNT, FRNRAP. Sequencing was carried out using peripheral blood. This TCR was sampled from a middle-aged man with active or convalescent COVID-19. V and J are TRBV12-5 and TRBJ1-5; 11 bases align to TRBD1. This CDR3 is CASGLDRGLSNQPQHF. CDR3 bases: TGTGCTAGTGGCCTGGACAGGGGGCTGAGCAATCAGCCCCAGCATTTT.